The entry that follows covers one T cell receptor (beta chain) sequence. The antigen is undetermined. This sample is drawn from a study of monozygotic twins with inflammatory bowel disease. Study findings and constraints: Since immunosuppressive treatments differed, patient repertoires may have gained added variability.

This CDR3 has 13 amino acids. Germline-derived CDR1 and CDR2 are SGHTA and FQGNSA. TCRdb re-called the 5' RACE reads and gives one entry per CDR3 protein, without DNA. This sample's clone table lists 110,000 to 150,000 distinct CDR3 sequences. The chain employs TRBV7-2 and TRBJ1-2; no DNA is available, so the TRBD1 call from TCRdb remains unchecked. The sequenced sample consisted of blood. The TCR comes from a human donor with ulcerative colitis or Crohn's disease, or a healthy co-twin of an affected twin (not recorded which). The chain's CDR3 is CASSSRNRGGYTF.